The T cell receptor beta chain under discussion was sequenced for a study of cytomegalovirus exposure and HLA in healthy donors. 60 Vbeta and 13 Jbeta primers were used in PCR. The repertoire was sequenced with immunoSEQ multiplex PCR; TCRdb's copy has only in-frame clones and lacks some. Of roughly 80,000 clones detected, around 84% appear once; the ten largest clones hold roughly 2.3%. The CDR3 loop spans 13 amino acids. Germline V gene lookup returns CDR1 SGHDN and CDR2 FVKESK. The source is a woman aged 50 to 60 in good health and CMV-seronegative. This chain uses TRBV14 with TRBJ2-5; 7 nucleotides align to TRBD2. TRBJ2-7 matches the DNA end more closely, so the J call is doubtful. Sequencing used PBMCs. CDR3 in amino acids: CASRRESGYEQYF. CDR3 nucleotide sequence: TGTGCCAGCAGGCGGGAGTCTGGGTACGAGCAGTACTTC.